This TCR beta chain was sequenced during a study of OX40 agonist ivuxolimab in advanced cancers. Regarding the research as a whole: Ivuxolimab was a fully human IgG2 agonistic monoclonal antibody targeting the costimulatory receptor OX40 (CD134). Intravenous ivuxolimab was administered to patients every 2 weeks at six dose levels: 0.01, 0.1, 0.3, 1.5, 3 and 10 mg/kg. Of the 50 to 55 dose-escalation patients, hepatocellular carcinoma was present in about 20, melanoma in roughly 15, renal cell carcinoma in 9 and head and neck cancer in 9. In the dose-escalation cohort, more than 80% of patients were male, and the mean age was around 65 years with a range of roughly 23 to 79. Patients were allowed to have had prior anti-PD-1, anti-PD-L1 or anti-CTLA-4 therapy, and approximately 40% of the dose-escalation patients had previously received checkpoint inhibitors. Three dose-escalation patients achieved partial responses, one with hepatocellular carcinoma and two with cutaneous melanoma. The purpose of peripheral TCRbeta sequencing was to test whether ivuxolimab changed TCR sequence diversity and led to clonal T-cell expansion. The paper describes the monotherapy dose-escalation part (N = 52 patients) of the phase I trial of ivuxolimab. The research as a whole found: The antigen specificity of the clonally expanded peripheral T cells was not determined. In partial responders in the 0.1-3.0 mg/kg groups, normalized peripheral clonal expansion was found to be among the lowest, especially among CD8+ T cells. After ivuxolimab, CD8+ T cells had more expanded clones than CD4+ T cells on average. Low levels of normalized T-cell clonal expansion were also seen in some patients who did not respond. Clonal expansion of both CD4+ and CD8+ blood T cells was observed from baseline to week 6 at doses 0.1 to 3.0 mg/kg.

The trial excluded patients who had a history of autoimmune disease or who were on systemic immunosuppression. Peripheral blood for TCR sequencing was collected from all dose cohorts at baseline, on cycle 4 day 1, and on cycle 7 day 1. The samples were drawn from a first-in-human, open-label, multicenter phase I dose-escalation trial of ivuxolimab. Adults with locally advanced or metastatic melanoma, renal cell carcinoma, hepatocellular carcinoma or head and neck squamous cell carcinoma were enrolled in the trial. Before TCR sequencing, CD4+ T cells and CD8+ T cells from peripheral blood were sorted into separate populations. On this clone itself: Its antigen target is currently unknown. Base quality data are lacking; no much larger clone is found one base away.

V lost 3 bases and J lost 6 bases; the stretch between them is 16 bases long. Including cysteine and phenylalanine, the CDR3 has 15 amino acids. The only DNA kept is the CDR3, 45 bases in frame from the first base. CDR1 SGDLS and CDR2 YYNGEE were looked up in the germline V gene. For sequencing of the TCRbeta CDR3 region, genomic DNA was extracted from the sorted cells. TCRbeta CDR3 regions were sequenced using the immunoSEQ Assay. TCRdb's version of the immuneACCESS table is confined to in-frame rearrangements and falls short of the full clone set. An unresolved V gene accounts for under half of the shortfall where checked; the remainder is of unknown origin. The sample table lists 65,000 to 85,000 clones, around 90% of them with a count of one. Under 0.7% of the sample is in the top ten clones.

The sample consisted of CD4+ or CD8+ T cells sorted from blood, taken in a trial of the OX40 agonist ivuxolimab. This receptor was obtained from an adult with an advanced solid tumor such as melanoma, head and neck, liver or kidney cancer. The sequence links TRBV9 to TRBJ1-5; the D gene is possibly TRBD1, with 6 bases matching. The bases are TGTGCCAGCAGCGCAAGGGGGGCCCCCGGTCAGCCCCAGCATTTT. This is translated as CASSARGAPGQPQHF.